Presented here are 16 T cell receptor beta chains from one specimen sequenced in a study of tissue T cells after allogeneic stem cell transplantation. The repertoire was sequenced with immunoSEQ multiplex PCR; TCRdb's copy has only in-frame clones and lacks some. This table holds some 48,000 clones, around 72% found once. The material sequenced was sorted cells pooled from one or two spleens. The receptors originated from a pool of C57BL/6 mice in good health.

Points on this clone: Gene names follow the mouse nomenclature. The CDR3 sequence: CASGEGTRDTQYF. Incomplete CDR3 DNA: TGTGCCAGCGGTGAGGGGACGAGGGACACCCAGTAC. The V call is TRBV13-2, the J call TRBJ2-5; D assignment may be TRBD1 or TRBD2 (5 bases each). The CDR3 goes on 1 residue after the read ends, and that part is filled in from the germline J gene. From germline, CDR1 is NNHNN and CDR2 SYGAGS (reference sequence). Trimming removed 2 bases from V and 6 bases from J, with 10 bases in between. CDR3 length equals 13 residues.

A word on this clone: The germline and genes are mouse ones. The read ends 1 residue early relative to the CDR3; the germline J gene fills the gap. The chain employs TRBV13-1 and TRBJ2-5; TRBD1 matches 9 bases. The V gene's germline CDR1 is NSHNY and CDR2 SYGAGN. The V gene end was trimmed by 0 bases and the J gene end by 6 bases; junction bases not matched to a gene: 5. This CDR3 region has 15 residues. The DNA read from the CDR3 is TGTGCCAGCAGTGATGCCGGGACAGGGTGGGACACCCAGTAC. The encoded protein is CASSDAGTGWDTQY. The entire CDR3 sequence reads CASSDAGTGWDTQYF.

Concerning this clone itself: Mouse gene names and germline throughout. The read comes to an end 1 residue before the CDR3 does, leaving the germline J gene to fill in the end. This chain links TRBV1 with TRBJ2-7, with TRBD2 as a possible D gene (5 bases). V lost 1 base and J 5 bases, leaving 6 bases between the germline ends. The CDR3 consists of 12 residues. Per the germline V gene, CDR1 is NSQYPW and CDR2 is LRSPGD (reference sequence). Incomplete CDR3 DNA: TGCACCTGCAGTGCAGTTGGGGATGAACAGTAC. As protein: CTCSAVGDEQY. The whole CDR3 protein reads CTCSAVGDEQYF. The entire variable domain, with the rest obtained from reference TRBV1 and TRBJ2-7, is as follows: VTLLEQNPRWRLVPRGQAVNLRCILKNSQYPWMSWYQQDLQKQLQWLFTLRSPGDKEVKSLPGADYLATRVTDTELRLQVANMSQGRTLYCTCSAVGDEQYFGPGTRLTVL.

Note on this clone: The gene names given are mouse names. The read terminates 1 residue before the CDR3 end, so the remaining end is supplied by the germline J gene. The chain links TRBV29 to TRBJ1-5; D remains unclear. V shed 5 bases and J shed 1 base, with 6 bases lying between them. The CDR3 covers 13 residues. Per germline, CDR1 MSHET and CDR2 SYDVDS. The CDR3 loop reads CASSPGNNQAPLF. The CDR3 bases that were read are TGTGCTAGCAGTCCCGGGAACAACCAGGCTCCGCTT.

Of note for this clone: Mouse gene names apply. The read terminates 1 residue ahead of where the CDR3 ends, so the germline J gene completes it. The chain has TRBV4 and TRBJ2-2; 11 bases match TRBD2. This CDR3 is 14 amino acids long. Germline V gene sequence: CDR1 LGHDT, CDR2 YNNKQL (reference sequence). After removal of 5 bases from V and 5 bases from J, the junction contained 1 base not matched to a gene. The CDR3 loop is CASSRDWGTGQLYF. The CDR3 DNA, read in part, is TGTGCCAGCAGCCGGGACTGGGGGACCGGGCAGCTCTAC.

As for this clone: Mouse names are used for the genes. Coverage ceases 1 residue before the CDR3 finishes, and the germline J gene fills in the end. The chain links TRBV26 to TRBJ2-7, with 9 bases fitting TRBD1. J gave up 6 bases and V 5 bases, and 5 bases lay outside the gene matches. Germline CDR1 is KGHPV and CDR2 is FQNQEV (reference sequence). This CDR3 is built from 13 residues. This chain's CDR3 is CASSSGTGFEQYF. CDR3 DNA (partial): TGTGCCAGCAGTTCCGGGACAGGGTTTGAACAGTAC.

Regarding this clone: Mouse gene names and germline throughout. The CDR3 extends 1 residue past the end of the read, so its final part is completed from the germline J gene. The J gene is TRBJ1-2, the V gene TRBV19; no clear D gene. Trimming took 0 bases from V and 1 from J, leaving 4 bases between them. The CDR3 runs to 13 residues. Germline V gives CDR1 FNHDT, CDR2 SITEND (reference sequence). The sequenced CDR3 bases are TGTGCCAGCAGTATAGAGGGAAACTCCGACTACACC. Protein product: CASSIEGNSDYT. The whole CDR3 protein reads CASSIEGNSDYTF.

As concerns this clone: Genes and germline are mouse. The CDR3 goes on 1 residue after the read ends, and that part is filled in from the germline J gene. The chain uses TRBV3 and TRBJ2-5; D is perhaps TRBD1 (6 bases). Per germline, CDR1 SNHLY and CDR2 FYNGKV (reference sequence). There are 14 residues in the CDR3. Trimming stripped 5 bases from V and 6 bases from J, with 15 bases between. The CDR3 region is CASSPPHRADTQYF. Incomplete CDR3 DNA: TGTGCCAGCAGCCCCCCCCACAGGGCGGACACCCAGTAC.

Comments on this clone: Gene names and germline refer to mouse. With the read ending 1 residue before the CDR3 end, the germline J gene is used to fill in that end. The chain has TRBV3 and TRBJ1-2; possible D gene TRBD1, 5 bases. The CDR3 is 14 residues long. CDR1 is SNHLY, CDR2 FYNGKV, per germline (reference sequence). With 4 bases removed from V and 0 bases from J, the gap between germline ends came to 9 bases. The CDR3 reads CASSSDTANSDYTF. The covered CDR3 bases are TGTGCCAGCAGCTCGGACACTGCAAACTCCGACTACACC.

A word on this clone: Gene names are mouse gene names. The CDR3 extends 1 residue past the end of the read, so its final part is completed from the germline J gene. The rearrangement uses TRBV16 and TRBJ2-4; 11 bases line up with TRBD2. The CDR3 is made up of 18 amino acids. Germline V lookup: CDR1 SGHSA, CDR2 FRNQAP. After removal of 0 bases from V and 4 bases from J, the junction contained 9 bases not matched to a gene. The covered CDR3 bases are TGTGCAAGCAGCTTAGATCCCCTCGACTGGGGGGGGGAAAACACCTTGTAC. It encodes CASSLDPLDWGGENTLY. The whole CDR3 region reads CASSLDPLDWGGENTLYF.

This clone has only one observation. Gene and germline names: mouse. Coverage ceases 1 residue before the CDR3 finishes, and the germline J gene fills in the end. The chain combines TRBV4 with TRBJ2-5; maybe TRBD2 (6 bases). CDR1 and CDR2 from the germline V gene are LGHDT and YNNKQL (reference sequence). V was pared by 6 bases and J by 3 bases, with 13 bases between. CDR3 length: 14 residues. Partial CDR3 DNA: TGTGCCAGCAGTCCCCGGGACTTTCAAGACACCCAGTAC. Encoded protein: CASSPRDFQDTQY. The whole CDR3 sequence is CASSPRDFQDTQYF.

Worth noting for this clone: Gene names refer to mouse genes. The CDR3 is cut off 1 residue early in the read; its end comes from the germline J gene. The V gene is TRBV13-2, the J gene TRBJ2-5, with 8 bases identical to TRBD2. This CDR3 region has 13 residues. Looked up from germline, CDR1 is NNHNN and CDR2 is SYGAGS (reference sequence). With 3 bases clipped from V and 5 bases from J, the junction kept 2 bases outside the gene matches. CDR3 in amino acids: CASGGDWLDTQYF. The part of the CDR3 DNA that was read is TGTGCCAGCGGTGGGGACTGGTTAGACACCCAGTAC.

This clone was counted a few times. The gene symbols are mouse symbols. The read halts 1 residue ahead of the CDR3 end, with the missing end drawn from the germline J gene. The rearrangement joins TRBV24 to TRBJ2-7; D is unresolved. This CDR3 has 12 amino acids. Between the trimmed V and J ends, which lost 4 bases and 0 bases, there was a span of 4 bases. Germline assignment: CDR1 KGHTA and CDR2 FRNEEI. The sequenced CDR3 bases are TGTGCCAGCAGTCACAGCTCCTATGAACAGTAC. Protein: CASSHSSYEQY. The full CDR3 sequence reads CASSHSSYEQYF.

A remark on this clone: Gene names are the mouse ones. The sequence runs out 1 residue before the end of the CDR3; the remainder is reconstructed from the germline J gene. This sequence joins TRBV1 and TRBJ1-1; unclear D gene. CDR1 and CDR2 from the germline V gene are NSQYPW and LRSPGD (reference sequence). The CDR3 covers 14 residues. Trimming cost V 4 bases and J 0 bases, with 9 bases left between them. This CDR3 reads CTCSDHNANTEVFF. Incomplete CDR3 DNA: TGCACCTGCAGTGATCACAATGCAAACACAGAAGTCTTC.

As to this clone: Gene names refer to mouse genes. The read ends 1 residue early relative to the CDR3; the germline J gene fills the gap. Other DNA variants within this sample encode the same CDR3. The chain couples TRBV20 to TRBJ2-2; D possibly corresponds to TRBD2 (6 bases). Germline-derived CDR1 and CDR2 are GFQATS and STVNSAI. The length of the CDR3 is 14 residues. V was clipped by 0 bases and J by 2 bases, with 7 bases between them. The CDR3 loop is CGARDWGNTGQLYF. Partial CDR3 DNA: TGTGGTGCTAGGGATTGGGGGAACACCGGGCAGCTCTAC. Full variable domain (remainder filled in from reference TRBV20 and TRBJ2-2): GALVYQYPRRTICKSGTSMRMECQAVGFQATSVAWYRQSPQKTFELIALSTVNSAIKYEQNFTQEKFPISHPNLSFSSMTVLNAYLEDRGLYLCGARDWGNTGQLYFGEGSKLTVL.

To note about this clone: Genes and germline are mouse. The CDR3 end falls 1 residue outside the read, so it is completed with the germline J gene. The rearrangement links TRBV26 to TRBJ2-7; D remains ambiguous. CDR1 and CDR2 (germline): KGHPV, FQNQEV (reference sequence). The CDR3 consists of 13 residues. Trimming shortened V by 0 bases and J by 3 bases, and 6 bases separated the two germline ends. The DNA read from the CDR3 is TGTGCCAGCAGTCTGTCTCAGCACTATGAACAGTAC. As protein: CASSLSQHYEQY. The entire CDR3 is CASSLSQHYEQYF.